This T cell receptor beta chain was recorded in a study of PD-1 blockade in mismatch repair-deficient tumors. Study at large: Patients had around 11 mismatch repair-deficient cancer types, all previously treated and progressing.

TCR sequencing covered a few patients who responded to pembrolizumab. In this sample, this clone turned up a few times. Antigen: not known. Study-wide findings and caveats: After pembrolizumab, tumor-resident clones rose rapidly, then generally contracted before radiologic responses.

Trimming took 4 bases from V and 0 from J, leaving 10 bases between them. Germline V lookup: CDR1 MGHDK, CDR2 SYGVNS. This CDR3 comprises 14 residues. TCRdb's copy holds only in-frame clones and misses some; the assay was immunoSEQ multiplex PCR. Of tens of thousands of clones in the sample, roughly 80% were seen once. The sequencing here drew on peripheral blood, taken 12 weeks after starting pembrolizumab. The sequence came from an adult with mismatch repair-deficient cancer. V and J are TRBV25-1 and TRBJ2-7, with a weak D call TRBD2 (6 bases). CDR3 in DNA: TGTGCCAGCAGTGGGGACTTCTACTCCTACGAGCAGTACTTC. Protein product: CASSGDFYSYEQYF.